The present T cell receptor beta chain was sequenced within a study of blood T cell repertoires in COVID-19. Overall study: The samples span acute and convalescent COVID-19 from the United States, Italy and Spain. PBMCs, B-cell-depleted T cells, or T cells provided the cDNA or gDNA that made up the material.

Patients in Seattle were enrolled during active infection, then followed longitudinally. In the authors' methods: Reference gene primer amplification gave estimated nucleated cell counts. TCRdb's copy holds only in-frame clones and misses some; the assay was immunoSEQ multiplex PCR. D and trimming were read from the DNA, whereas the V and J calls and clone size are those reported in that table. There are about 160,000 clones in the sample; approximately 87% occur only once, and about 9.4% lies in the top ten. The sample taken for sequencing was peripheral blood. The TCR originated in a woman aged 70-85 years with COVID-19, enrolled during active disease.

CDR3: CAIEQGGGTDTQYF. CDR3 nucleotides: TGTGCCATCGAACAGGGTGGCGGCACAGATACGCAGTATTTT. This chain connects TRBV10-3 to TRBJ2-3; D might be TRBD1 (6 bases). This CDR3 spans 14 amino acids. V lost 8 bases and J lost 1, with 13 bases in between. The V gene's germline CDR1 is ENHRY and CDR2 SYGVKD.